These T cell receptor beta chains were read from a single sample in a study of cytomegalovirus exposure and HLA in healthy donors. The method was immunoSEQ multiplex PCR; TCRdb's version includes in-frame clones alone and lacks a portion of them. The table lists about 70,000 clones. Source material: PBMCs. These receptors were taken from a woman aged 25 to 45 in good health and CMV-seronegative. Each CDR3 is given with its conserved first and last residue. The D gene is left open where the match is weak.

DNA: TGTGCCAGCAGCCCCCGGGACAGGGGTACTATTCAGTACTTC
CDR3: CASSPRDRGTIQYF
J: TRBJ2-4
D: TRBD1
V: TRBV7-3

DNA: TGTGCCAGCAGGCAGGGGGCGGGGAACACTGAAGCTTTCTTT
CDR3: CASRQGAGNTEAFF
J: TRBJ1-1
D: TRBD1
V: TRBV2

DNA: TGTGCCAGCAGTTTTTGGGGGGGCCGGGGCGAGCAGTACTTC
CDR3: CASSFWGGRGEQYF
J: TRBJ2-7
D: NA
V: TRBV27

DNA: TGTGCCAGCAGTTTAAAGCCCCTAGCGGGAGGTCTTGGGACGCAGTATTTT
CDR3: CASSLKPLAGGLGTQYF
J: TRBJ2-3
D: TRBD2
V: TRBV27

DNA: TGTGCCAGCAGCTTAGAGCCGGGTTCCCGGAATGAGCAGTTCTTC
CDR3: CASSLEPGSRNEQFF
J: TRBJ2-1
D: NA
V: TRBV7-2

DNA: TGTGCCAGCTTATTAGCGGGAGGGCTTGGTGAGCAGTTCTTC
CDR3: CASLLAGGLGEQFF
J: TRBJ2-1
D: TRBD2
V: TRBV27

DNA: TGTGCCAGCAGCTTACAGGCGAGCTCTGGAAACACCATATATTTT
CDR3: CASSLQASSGNTIYF
J: TRBJ1-3
D: NA
V: TRBV7-2

DNA: TGTGCCAGCAGTTACTCCGACTCATGGAACGAGTGGGGCTACACCTTC
CDR3: CASSYSDSWNEWGYTF
J: TRBJ1-2
D: NA
V: TRBV6-7

DNA: TGTGCCAGCAGCCCCCGGTCAGGGTCGGTGAACATTCAGTACTTC
CDR3: CASSPRSGSVNIQYF
J: TRBJ2-4
D: NA
V: TRBV27

DNA: TGTGCCAGCAGCGTAGGTTATAGCGGGGGCCCTAGAATTCAAGAGACCCAGTACTTC
CDR3: CASSVGYSGGPRIQETQYF
J: TRBJ2-5
D: TRBD2
V: TRBV9

DNA: TGTGCCAGCAGTTCGGGAGGGGAGACCCAGTACTTC
CDR3: CASSSGGETQYF
J: TRBJ2-5
D: TRBD2
V: TRBV7-8

DNA: TGTGCCAGCAGCGATAGGACTAGCGGGAGGGCCCCGGGGTCCTACAATGAGCAGTTCTTC
CDR3: CASSDRTSGRAPGSYNEQFF
J: TRBJ2-1
D: TRBD2
V: TRBV28

DNA: TGTGCCAGCAGCGTAGAGGGACAGGGAGCCTACGAGCAGTACTTC
CDR3: CASSVEGQGAYEQYF
J: TRBJ2-7
D: TRBD1
V: TRBV9

DNA: TGCAGCCAGGGGGCCGACAATGAGCAGTTCTTC
CDR3: CSQGADNEQFF
J: TRBJ2-1
D: TRBD1
V: TRBV20-1

DNA: TGCGCCAGCAGCTTTACAGGGGGCACTGAAGCTTTCTTT
CDR3: CASSFTGGTEAFF
J: TRBJ1-1
D: TRBD1
V: TRBV5-1

DNA: TGTGCCAGCAGCCTCCGAACCGGACAGGGGGGAAAGGGAGCTTTCTTT
CDR3: CASSLRTGQGGKGAFF
J: TRBJ1-1
D: TRBD1
V: TRBV7-2

DNA: TGTGCCAGCAGCCAATCCGCGGGTGGGACAGGGGAATCACCCCTCCACTTT
CDR3: CASSQSAGGTGESPLHF
J: TRBJ1-6
D: TRBD1
V: TRBV4-2

DNA: TGTGCCAGCAGTCCCTATGGGAGCTCCTACGAGCAGTACTTC
CDR3: CASSPYGSSYEQYF
J: TRBJ2-7
D: NA
V: TRBV6-5

DNA: TGTGCCAGCGAACGGGGACATCGTACCTACGAGCAGTACTTC
CDR3: CASERGHRTYEQYF
J: TRBJ2-7
D: NA
V: TRBV6-6

DNA: TGTGCCAGCTCACCTTATCAGACCTATAATTCACCCCTCCACTTT
CDR3: CASSPYQTYNSPLHF
J: TRBJ1-6
D: NA
V: TRBV18

DNA: TGTGCCAGCAGCGCCAGCCCAGGGGGCCGGGGCAATCAGCCCCAGCATTTT
CDR3: CASSASPGGRGNQPQHF
J: TRBJ1-5
D: TRBD1
V: TRBV9

DNA: TGCAGCGTCATAGGGGCGAACCTAAACACTGAAGCTTTCTTT
CDR3: CSVIGANLNTEAFF
J: TRBJ1-1
D: NA
V: TRBV29-1

DNA: TGTGCCAGCAGCTTGGGGGGGACAGGGTACGAGCAGTACTTC
CDR3: CASSLGGTGYEQYF
J: TRBJ2-7
D: TRBD1
V: TRBV6-1

DNA: TGTGCCAGCAGCGACGGGACAGGCGGTCGGGAGACCCAGTACTTC
CDR3: CASSDGTGGRETQYF
J: TRBJ2-5
D: TRBD1
V: TRBV9

DNA: TGTGCCAGCTCACCACAGGCCGGGACTCTGTACTTC
CDR3: CASSPQAGTLYF
J: TRBJ2-7
D: NA
V: TRBV18

DNA: TGTGCCAGCAACTCAGCTGGACTATTCAGGCAGTTCTTC
CDR3: CASNSAGLFRQFF
J: TRBJ2-1
D: NA
V: TRBV5-6

DNA: TGTGCCAGCAGACCACTAGCGGGGGGCCACACAGATACGCAGTATTTT
CDR3: CASRPLAGGHTDTQYF
J: TRBJ2-3
D: TRBD2
V: TRBV4-2

DNA: TGTGCCAGCAGCCCCCAGGCCGGCCTCCATGAGCAGTTCTTC
CDR3: CASSPQAGLHEQFF
J: TRBJ2-1
D: NA
V: TRBV7-6

DNA: TGTGCCAGCAGCGATTCCCAGGGCAATGAGCAGTTCTTC
CDR3: CASSDSQGNEQFF
J: TRBJ2-1
D: NA
V: TRBV9

DNA: TGTGCCAGCAGCTTAACAGGGACCTCTGGAAACACCATATATTTT
CDR3: CASSLTGTSGNTIYF
J: TRBJ1-3
D: NA
V: TRBV7-2

DNA: TGTGCCAGCAGCTTAGCACCCGGGACCTATAATTCACCCCTCCACTTT
CDR3: CASSLAPGTYNSPLHF
J: TRBJ1-6
D: NA
V: TRBV7-9

DNA: TGCAGTGTCACGAATGAGGTGGGCTACACCTTC
CDR3: CSVTNEVGYTF
J: TRBJ1-2
D: NA
V: TRBV20-1

DNA: TGTGCCAGCACCCCCCTGACAGGGTCGGAGACCCAGTACTTC
CDR3: CASTPLTGSETQYF
J: TRBJ2-5
D: TRBD1
V: TRBV6-5

DNA: TGCGCCAGCAGCCAAGGGCTGGGGAGCACTGAAGCTTTCTTT
CDR3: CASSQGLGSTEAFF
J: TRBJ1-1
D: NA
V: TRBV4-1

DNA: TGTGCCAGCTCACTCGGACAGGGAGCGGTTCAGCCCCAGCATTTT
CDR3: CASSLGQGAVQPQHF
J: TRBJ1-5
D: TRBD1
V: TRBV18

DNA: TGTGCCAGCAGCTTACAGGGGTACACTGAAGCTTTCTTT
CDR3: CASSLQGYTEAFF
J: TRBJ1-1
D: NA
V: TRBV7-8

DNA: TGTGCCATCAATTCACAGGGGAAAAATCAGCCCCAGCATTTT
CDR3: CAINSQGKNQPQHF
J: TRBJ1-5
D: TRBD1
V: TRBV10-3

DNA: TGTGCCGGTACAGGGGTTGAGCAGTACTTC
CDR3: CAGTGVEQYF
J: TRBJ2-7
D: TRBD1
V: TRBV7-2

DNA: TGCAGCGGATCCGGGACAGGGGCGAAGACCCAGTACTTC
CDR3: CSGSGTGAKTQYF
J: TRBJ2-5
D: TRBD1
V: TRBV29-1

DNA: TGCGCCAGCAGCTCCCCGGCAGGGGGTTGCAATCAGCCCCAGCATTTT
CDR3: CASSSPAGGCNQPQHF
J: TRBJ1-5
D: TRBD1
V: TRBV5-1

DNA: TGTGCCAGCAGCTTAACCGCTAGCGGGACGGAGACCCAGTACTTC
CDR3: CASSLTASGTETQYF
J: TRBJ2-5
D: TRBD2
V: TRBV4-2

DNA: TGTGCCAGTAGGCCCGGGACAGTTAGCAATCAGCCCCAGCATTTT
CDR3: CASRPGTVSNQPQHF
J: TRBJ1-5
D: TRBD1
V: TRBV19

DNA: TGTGCCAGCAGTTACGCTGCGGGCCCTGAAGCTTTCTTT
CDR3: CASSYAAGPEAFF
J: TRBJ1-1
D: NA
V: TRBV6-5

DNA: TGTGCCAGCAGCCTAGACGGAGGAGACTACGAGCAGTACTTC
CDR3: CASSLDGGDYEQYF
J: TRBJ2-7
D: NA
V: TRBV6-1

DNA: TGTGCCAGCAGTGATGAACAGGGTTATGGCTACACCTTC
CDR3: CASSDEQGYGYTF
J: TRBJ1-2
D: NA
V: TRBV28

DNA: TGTGCCAGCTCACCATTCCGGGACAGGGTTTTGACTGAAGCTTTCTTT
CDR3: CASSPFRDRVLTEAFF
J: TRBJ1-1
D: TRBD1
V: TRBV18

DNA: TGCGCCAGCAGCCAAGATTGGGGCACAGGGACAGATACGCAGTATTTT
CDR3: CASSQDWGTGTDTQYF
J: TRBJ2-3
D: NA
V: TRBV4-3

DNA: TGTGCCACCCTTGCTAGCGGGAGCCCCTACAATGAGCAGTTCTTC
CDR3: CATLASGSPYNEQFF
J: TRBJ2-1
D: TRBD2
V: TRBV28

DNA: TGTGCCAACTCGAGGACAGGCAACACTGAAGCTTTCTTT
CDR3: CANSRTGNTEAFF
J: TRBJ1-1
D: TRBD1
V: TRBV6-6

DNA: TGTGCCAGTAGTATAGAAAGGCAGGGTCCCTCCCTATCGCCCCAGCATTTT
CDR3: CASSIERQGPSLSPQHF
J: TRBJ1-5
D: NA
V: TRBV19

DNA: TGTGCCAGCAGAATGGGGCTAGCGGGGAGTTACGAGCAGTACTTC
CDR3: CASRMGLAGSYEQYF
J: TRBJ2-7
D: TRBD2
V: TRBV6-5

DNA: TGTGCCAGCAGCTTGGCCGGACAGCCCTATGGCTACACCTTC
CDR3: CASSLAGQPYGYTF
J: TRBJ1-2
D: NA
V: TRBV5-6

DNA: TGTGCCAGCAGTGGCGGACAGGGGAGGGACACTGAAGCTTTCTTT
CDR3: CASSGGQGRDTEAFF
J: TRBJ1-1
D: TRBD1
V: TRBV28

DNA: TGTGCCAGCAGCCAACCTCGGGCGGGAGTATTGGATGAGCAGTTCTTC
CDR3: CASSQPRAGVLDEQFF
J: TRBJ2-1
D: TRBD2
V: TRBV28